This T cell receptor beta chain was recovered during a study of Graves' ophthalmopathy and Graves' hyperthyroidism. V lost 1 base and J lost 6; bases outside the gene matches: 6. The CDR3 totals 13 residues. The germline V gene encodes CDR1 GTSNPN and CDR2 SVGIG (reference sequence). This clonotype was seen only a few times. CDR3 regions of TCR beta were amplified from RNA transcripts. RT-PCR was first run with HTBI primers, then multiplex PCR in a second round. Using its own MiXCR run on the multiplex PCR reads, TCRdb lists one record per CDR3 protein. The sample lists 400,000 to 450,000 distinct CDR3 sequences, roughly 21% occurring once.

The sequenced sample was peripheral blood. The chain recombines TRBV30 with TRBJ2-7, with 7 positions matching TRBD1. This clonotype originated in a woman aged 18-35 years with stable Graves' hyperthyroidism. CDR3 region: CAWSAYPGGEQYF. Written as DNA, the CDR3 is TGTGCCTGGAGTGCCTATCCAGGGGGCGAGCAGTACTTC.